The 26 T cell receptor beta chains below come from one sample, sequenced in a study of cytomegalovirus exposure and HLA in healthy donors. A multiplex PCR was run with 60 Vbeta primers and 13 Jbeta primers. Libraries were prepared by immunoSEQ multiplex PCR; TCRdb keeps only in-frame clonotypes and omits some of them. The table includes some 140,000 clones, 75% detected once. Material: PBMCs. The receptors originated from a young man in good health and CMV-seronegative.

V and J are TRBV5-4 and TRBJ1-2, with D uncertain. The V end lost 6 bases, the J end lost 6 bases, and 12 bases lay between the germline ends. The CDR3 runs to 12 residues. CDR1 and CDR2 from the germline V gene are SGHNT and YYREEE (reference sequence). The CDR3 loop reads CASTYEEDGYTF. DNA for the CDR3: TGTGCCAGCACCTATGAGGAGGATGGCTACACCTTC.

The chain joins TRBV27 to TRBJ1-3, with unresolved D. Germline loops: CDR1 MNHEY, CDR2 SMNVEV (reference sequence). V dropped 6 bases and J dropped 0 bases, with 12 bases sitting between them. This CDR3 region has 15 residues. The CDR3 coding sequence is TGTGCCAGCAGAGAAGCTTCGGGCTCTGGAAACACCATATATTTT. Its protein product is CASREASGSGNTIYF.

The CDR3 DNA follows: TGTGCCAGCAGCACGACTACGAACACTGAAGCTTTCTTT. This sequence encodes CASSTTTNTEAFF. The J gene is TRBJ1-1, the V gene TRBV14; D is unresolved. Germline V gives CDR1 SGHDN, CDR2 FVKESK. V was trimmed by 5 bases and J by 1 base, leaving 8 bases between them. The CDR3 is 13 residues long.

CDR3 residues: CASSQDEGLRNYNEQFF. The DNA of the CDR3 is TGCGCCAGCAGCCAAGATGAGGGACTGAGGAACTACAATGAGCAGTTCTTC. This rearrangement joins TRBV4-3 to TRBJ2-1, with a tentative D call TRBD2 (6 bases). CDR3 length: 17 residues. Trimming left V 0 bases short and J 3 bases short, with 15 bases between. Germline V lookup: CDR1 LGHNA, CDR2 YSLEER.

The chain is built from TRBV4-2 and TRBJ2-1, with 7 bases lining up with TRBD2. The CDR3 has 16 residues. J lost 2 bases, V lost 0 bases, and 4 bases had no gene match. Looked up from germline, CDR1 is LGHNA and CDR2 is YNFKEQ. CDR3 sequence reads: CASSQDPGTTYNEQFF. In DNA, the CDR3 is TGTGCCAGCAGCCAAGATCCCGGGACTACCTACAATGAGCAGTTCTTC.

This sequence joins TRBV4-3 and TRBJ1-3; no firm D call. The CDR3 is made up of 17 amino acids. Germline loops: CDR1 LGHNA, CDR2 YSLEER. Trimming took 0 bases from V and 0 from J, leaving 12 bases between them. The DNA for the CDR3 is TGCGCCAGCAGCCAAGATACGGGTCTCTCCTCTGGAAACACCATATATTTT. This translates into CASSQDTGLSSGNTIYF.

This clone has just a few counts. The chain uses TRBV6-6 and TRBJ1-4; 9 bases map to TRBD1. This CDR3 has 14 amino acids. Germline V gene lookup returns CDR1 MNHNY and CDR2 SVGAGI (reference sequence). V lost 6 bases, J lost 8 bases, and 7 bases stayed unmatched. CDR3: CASRNRGPREKLFF. As DNA, the CDR3 is TGTGCCAGCAGAAACAGGGGGCCGAGGGAAAAACTGTTTTTT.

In DNA, the CDR3 is TGTGCCAGCAGCTTGCAGGGAATCTACGAGCAGTACTTC. This codes for CASSLQGIYEQYF. The genes are TRBV5-5 and TRBJ2-7; a possible D gene is TRBD1 (5 bases). Germline V gene lookup returns CDR1 SGHKS and CDR2 YYEKEE (reference sequence). With 1 base removed from V and 3 bases from J, the gap between germline ends came to 8 bases. The CDR3 runs to 13 residues.

The chain carries TRBV7-8 and TRBJ2-7; D is unresolved. V lost 0 bases and J lost 6, with 12 bases in between. Per the germline V gene, CDR1 is SGHVS and CDR2 is FQNEAQ. This CDR3 comprises 14 residues. CDR3 DNA sequence: TGTGCCAGCAGCTTAGCCACCACACCGCTCGAGCAGTACTTC. The encoded protein is CASSLATTPLEQYF.

This clone came up once. The missing conserved phenylalanine or tryptophan at the end of this CDR3 makes a read error likely. The rearrangement uses TRBV5-1 and TRBJ1-1; no definite D call. Deletions cut 7 bases from V and 4 bases from J, with 14 bases between. The CDR3 contains 13 residues. Germline V gene sequence: CDR1 SGHRS, CDR2 YFSETQ. In nucleotides, the CDR3 is TGCGCCAGCGCCATAGGAGCAAGCACTGAAGCTTTCGTT. It codes for CASAIGASTEAFV.

V and J are TRBV5-1 and TRBJ2-5; a weak D match, TRBD1 (6 bases). The germline V and J ends were trimmed by 2 bases and 6 bases, with 17 bases remaining between them. The CDR3 extends over 15 amino acids. Germline assignment: CDR1 SGHRS and CDR2 YFSETQ. CDR3 nucleotides: TGCGCCAGCAGCTTACCTACAGGGAATATACAGACCCAGTACTTC. It specifies CASSLPTGNIQTQYF.

The J gene is TRBJ2-1, the V gene TRBV6-5; 7 bases agree with TRBD2. Germline V lookup: CDR1 MNHEY, CDR2 SVGAGI. Trimming took 5 bases from V and 5 from J; bases not matched to a gene: 6. The CDR3 loop spans 14 amino acids. CDR3 coding DNA: TGTGCCAGCAGTCAGGGAGGGGTAAACAATGAGCAGTTCTTC. Protein: CASSQGGVNNEQFF.

The chain uses TRBV4-3 and TRBJ2-1; perhaps TRBD1 as D (6 bases). The CDR3 is 14 amino acids. The V end lost 2 bases, the J end lost 9 bases, and 14 bases lay between the germline ends. CDR1 is LGHNA, CDR2 YSLEER, per germline. The CDR3 nucleotides read TGCGCCAGCAGCCAATCAATACAGGGTCCTGAGCAGTTCTTC. Translated, it gives CASSQSIQGPEQFF.

The chain links TRBV28 to TRBJ1-1; the D gene is possibly TRBD1 (5 bases). CDR1 and CDR2 from the germline V gene are MDHEN and SYDVKM. Trimming left V 5 bases short and J 4 bases short, with 17 bases between. The CDR3 spans 15 residues. Here the CDR3 reads CASSLSPRGGTEAFF. The CDR3 DNA reads as TGTGCCAGCAGTCTCTCCCCTCGGGGGGGCACTGAAGCTTTCTTT.

The V call is TRBV28, the J call TRBJ2-3, with D possibly TRBD1 on 5 matching bases. Germline assignment: CDR1 MDHEN and CDR2 SYDVKM. The CDR3 covers 14 residues. V was pared by 5 bases and J by 3 bases, with 12 bases between. CDR3 residues: CASSLGRGTDTQYF. The CDR3 nucleotides are TGTGCCAGCAGTCTGGGGCGCGGTACAGATACGCAGTATTTT.

This sequence joins TRBV30 and TRBJ1-5; unclear D gene. Germline V gives CDR1 GTSNPN, CDR2 SVGIG (reference sequence). V gave up 2 bases and J gave up 5 bases, with 10 bases separating them. The CDR3 consists of 13 residues. Here the CDR3 DNA reads TGTGCCTGGAGTCCGGGGTTGGATCAGCCCCAGCATTTT. It encodes CAWSPGLDQPQHF.

This chain connects TRBV29-1 to TRBJ2-2; D is uncertain. The ends were cut back, 5 bases at V and 4 bases at J, with 8 bases in the middle. Germline V CDR1 and CDR2: SQVTM, ANQGSEA. The CDR3 loop spans 12 amino acids. This CDR3 reads CSVKGGTGELFF. The CDR3, as DNA: TGCAGCGTTAAAGGCGGCACCGGGGAGCTGTTTTTT.

The chain employs TRBV13 and TRBJ1-4; no definite D call. The germline V gene has CDR1 PRHDT and CDR2 FYEKMQ (reference sequence). The V and J ends lost 5 bases and 0 bases respectively, with 16 bases between them. The CDR3 runs to 17 residues. CDR3 in amino acids: CASSKAGREATNEKLFF. The CDR3 bases are TGTGCCAGCAGCAAAGCCGGTAGGGAGGCAACTAATGAAAAACTGTTTTTT. Using reference TRBV13 and TRBJ1-4 for the parts outside the CDR3, the full variable domain is AAGVIQSPRHLIKEKRETATLKCYPIPRHDTVYWYQQGPGQDPQFLISFYEKMQSDKGSIPDRFSAQQFSDYHSELNMSSLELGDSALYFCASSKAGREATNEKLFFGSGTQLSVL.

The V call is TRBV19, the J call TRBJ2-7, with 7 bases lining up with TRBD1. This CDR3 is 18 amino acids long. The V and J ends lost 5 bases and 1 base, in that order; junction bases with no gene match: 17. The germline CDR1 and CDR2 sequences are LNHDA and SQIVND (reference sequence). CDR3 loop: CASSPNRDSLLNSYEQYF. The CDR3 coding sequence is TGTGCCAGTAGTCCCAACCGGGACAGCCTACTAAATTCCTACGAGCAGTACTTC.

The chain joins TRBV20-1 to TRBJ2-5, with unresolved D. Trimming pared 0 bases from V and 6 bases from J, leaving 5 bases between. The germline gives CDR1 DFQATT, CDR2 SNEGSKA (reference sequence). The CDR3 is made up of 11 amino acids. CDR3 nucleotide sequence: TGCAGTGCTAGAGATAAGCAGACCCAGTACTTC. It translates to CSARDKQTQYF.

The sample holds one count of this clone. This chain connects TRBV15 to TRBJ1-6, with a possible D match to TRBD1 (5 bases). Germline V gives CDR1 LNHNV, CDR2 YYDKDF (reference sequence). V was trimmed by 0 bases and J by 4 bases, leaving 7 bases between them. This CDR3 spans 15 amino acids. The CDR3 bases are TGTGCCACCAGCAGAGACGACAGATATAATTCACCCCTCCACTTT. It yields the protein CATSRDDRYNSPLHF.

The V and J genes are TRBV7-3 and TRBJ2-7; possibly TRBD2 for D (6 bases). The germline V gene encodes CDR1 SGHTA and CDR2 FQGTGA. This CDR3 has 13 residues. V was pared by 4 bases and J by 3 bases, with 10 bases between. CDR3 DNA sequence: TGTGCCAGCAGCTCTGGAGGGGACTACGAGCAGTACTTC. Its protein product is CASSSGGDYEQYF.

This sequence joins TRBV6-5 and TRBJ1-6, with 7 bases matching TRBD1. Trimming removed 0 bases from V and 9 bases from J; junction bases left unmatched: 5. This CDR3 contains 15 residues. Germline assignment: CDR1 MNHEY and CDR2 SVGAGI. The CDR3 loop is CASSYSGQLGSPLHF. CDR3 sequence (DNA): TGTGCCAGCAGTTACTCGGGACAGTTGGGTTCACCCCTCCACTTT.

This clone was found a few times. This sequence joins TRBV9 and TRBJ2-7; D gene unclear. CDR3 length: 17 amino acids. Germline values: CDR1 SGDLS, CDR2 YYNGEE. V lost 0 bases and J lost 5, with 21 bases in between. The CDR3 reads CASSVGGHQTLRNEQYF. The CDR3 coding sequence is TGTGCCAGCAGCGTAGGAGGTCATCAAACCCTTAGGAACGAGCAGTACTTC.

This chain uses TRBV15 with TRBJ2-7; D perhaps matches TRBD2 (6 bases). This CDR3 comprises 13 residues. The V gene lost 2 bases and the J gene lost 6 bases, with 11 bases spanning the gap. The germline gives CDR1 LNHNV, CDR2 YYDKDF (reference sequence). The CDR3 sequence is CATSRTGGAEQYF. The CDR3 DNA sequence: TGTGCCACCAGCAGAACCGGCGGGGCCGAGCAGTACTTC.

This chain connects TRBV7-2 to TRBJ2-5, with 12 bases matching TRBD2. V trimming: 1 base; J trimming: 2 bases; junction bases outside the gene matches: 8. CDR3 length equals 18 residues. CDR1 SGHTA and CDR2 FQGNSA come from the germline V gene. The CDR3 sequence: CASSLGLAGGRGQETQYF. The DNA for the CDR3 is TGTGCCAGCAGCTTAGGGCTAGCGGGGGGGCGAGGGCAAGAGACCCAGTACTTC.